This T cell receptor (beta chain) was sequenced in a study of blood T cell repertoires in COVID-19. Looking at the study overall: COVID-19 samples from acute and convalescent phases originated in the United States, Italy and Spain.

TCRdb's copy holds only in-frame clones and misses some; the assay was immunoSEQ multiplex PCR. The sample contains fewer than 350,000 clones, roughly 85% of which appear only once. The CDR3 length is 14 residues. From germline, CDR1 is SNHLY and CDR2 FYNNEI. Trimming cost V 5 bases and J 7 bases, with 14 bases left between them. Living in 25 or so US areas, the participants were between about 18 and 100 years of age. Self-reported history from a screening survey and questionnaire set each donor's cohort. Two consecutive negative NP/OP PCR tests, clearance, or resolved symptoms defined Cohort 3 recovery.

This TCR was recovered from a woman aged 40 to 50 who had recovered from COVID-19. The chain uses TRBV2 and TRBJ1-4; D ambiguous. Material for sequencing was PBMCs or T cells enriched from blood (not recorded which). CDR3 sequence (DNA): TGTGCCAGCAGTCGGTGGACGGAGGTTGAAAAACTGTTTTTT. Translation gives CASSRWTEVEKLFF. The variable domain in full, with the rest retrieved from reference TRBV2 and TRBJ1-4, is EPEVTQTPSHQVTQMGQEVILRCVPISNHLYFYWYRQILGQKVEFLVSFYNNEISEKSEIFDDQFSVERPDGSNFTLKIRSTKLEDSAMYFCASSRWTEVEKLFFGSGTQLSVL.